The clone carrying this T cell receptor beta chain was counted at least ten times. The target antigen is unknown. The gene names here belong to mouse. The read finishes 4 residues shy of the CDR3 end, and the germline J gene is used to complete it. This sample stems from a study of CD8+ T cells in alopecia areata. Study-wide context: Female C3H/HeJ mice aged roughly 6-11 weeks received skin from spontaneously alopecic C3H/HeJ graft donors aged about 6-12 months. General study results and limits: Lesional scalp, especially alopecia totalis/universalis, showed higher clonality than normal scalp. Compared with mice, patients displayed less clear TCR sharing, possibly for HLA-related reasons. The study also sequences resident alphabeta T cells of normal skin in scalp samples.

CDR1 FNHDT and CDR2 SITEND come from the germline V gene (reference sequence). The length of the CDR3 is 11 residues. Once RNA had been extracted, it was reverse transcribed into cDNA to act as the sequencing template. Some clones are missing from TCRdb's copy, which holds only in-frame ones; the method was immunoSEQ multiplex PCR. Singletons are absent from the sample, which has some 6,500 clones. Pooled cutaneous lymph node cells were sorted using CD4, CD8alpha, NKG2D, NKG2ACE and other markers. The chain uses TRBV19 and TRBJ2-7; D is uncertain. The sample comprised CD8+ T cells sorted from a lymph node. The sequence came from a C3H/HeJ mouse with alopecia areata. This line is of MHC haplotype H2-k. The CDR3 here is CASSITYEQYF. The part of the CDR3 DNA that was read is TGTGCCAGCAGTATAACATAT.